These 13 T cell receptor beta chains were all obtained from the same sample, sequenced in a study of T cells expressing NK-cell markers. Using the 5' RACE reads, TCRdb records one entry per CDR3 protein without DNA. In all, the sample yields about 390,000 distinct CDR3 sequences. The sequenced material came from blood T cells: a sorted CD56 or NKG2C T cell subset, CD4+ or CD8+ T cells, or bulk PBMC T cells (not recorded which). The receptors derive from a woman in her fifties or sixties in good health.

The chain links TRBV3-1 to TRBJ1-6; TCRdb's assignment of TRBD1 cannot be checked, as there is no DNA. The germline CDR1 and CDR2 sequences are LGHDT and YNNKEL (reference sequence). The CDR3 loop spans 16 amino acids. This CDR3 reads CASSDTRTGGNSPLHF.

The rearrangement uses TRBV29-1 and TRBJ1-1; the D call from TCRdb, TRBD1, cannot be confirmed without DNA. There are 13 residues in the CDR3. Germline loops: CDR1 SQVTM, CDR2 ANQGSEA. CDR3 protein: CSVKEGANTEAFF.

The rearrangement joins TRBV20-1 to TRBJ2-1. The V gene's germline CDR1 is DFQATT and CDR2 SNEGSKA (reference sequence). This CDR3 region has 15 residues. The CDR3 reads CSARSVNWVHNEQFF.

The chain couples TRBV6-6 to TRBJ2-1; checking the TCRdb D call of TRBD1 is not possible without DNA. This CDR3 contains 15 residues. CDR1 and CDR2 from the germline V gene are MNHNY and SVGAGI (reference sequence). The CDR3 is CASSNPGTGTNEQFF.

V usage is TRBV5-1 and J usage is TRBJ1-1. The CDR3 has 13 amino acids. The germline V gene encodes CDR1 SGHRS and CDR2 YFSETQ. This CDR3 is CASSYGTAGEAFF. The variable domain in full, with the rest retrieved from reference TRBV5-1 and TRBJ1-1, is KAGVTQTPRYLIKTRGQQVTLSCSPISGHRSVSWYQQTPGQGLQFLFEYFSETQRNKGNFPGRFSGRQFSNSRSEMNVSTLELGDSALYLCASSYGTAGEAFFGQGTRLTVV.

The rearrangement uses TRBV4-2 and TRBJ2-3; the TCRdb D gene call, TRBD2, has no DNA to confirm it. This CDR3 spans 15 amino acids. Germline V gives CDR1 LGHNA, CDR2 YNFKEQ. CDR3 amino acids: CASSQVLGAPDTQYF.

The CDR3 sequence is CASSSHGTTEETQYF. The chain is built from TRBV7-8 and TRBJ2-5; there is no DNA to check the TCRdb D call of TRBD2. Germline CDR1 and CDR2: SGHVS and FQNEAQ. The CDR3 runs to 15 residues.

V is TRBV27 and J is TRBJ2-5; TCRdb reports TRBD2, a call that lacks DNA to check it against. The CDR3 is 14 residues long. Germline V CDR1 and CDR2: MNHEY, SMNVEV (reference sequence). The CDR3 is CASSPRTSGETQYF.

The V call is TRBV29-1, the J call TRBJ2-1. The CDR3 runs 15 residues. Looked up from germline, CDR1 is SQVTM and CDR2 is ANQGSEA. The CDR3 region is CSVVGDRGSYNEQFF.

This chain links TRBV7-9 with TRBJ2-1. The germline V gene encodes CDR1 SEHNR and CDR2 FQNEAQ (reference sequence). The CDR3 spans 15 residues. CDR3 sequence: CASSLAHGGDNEQFF.

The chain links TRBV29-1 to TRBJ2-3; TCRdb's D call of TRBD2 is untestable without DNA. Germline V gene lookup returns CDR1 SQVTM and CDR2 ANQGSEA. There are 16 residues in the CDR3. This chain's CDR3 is CSLGPRTSGKADTQYF.

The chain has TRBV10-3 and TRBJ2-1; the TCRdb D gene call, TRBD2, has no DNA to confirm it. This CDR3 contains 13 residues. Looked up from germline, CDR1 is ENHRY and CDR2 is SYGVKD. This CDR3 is CAISGGGDNEQFF.

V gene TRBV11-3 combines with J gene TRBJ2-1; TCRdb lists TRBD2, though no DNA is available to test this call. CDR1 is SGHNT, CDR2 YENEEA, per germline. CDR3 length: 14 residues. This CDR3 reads CASSPLRLANEQFF.